The clone carrying this T cell receptor (beta chain) was observed a handful of times. Antigen specificity is unknown. This entry is derived from a study of human T cells and chemical hapten exposure. Study results and limitations: Sensitizing to DPC left TCRs with a frequency above 1 in 1000 unaltered.

Unfractionated whole blood yielded the extracted total RNA. Separate cDNA molecules received unique molecular identifiers, which the library attached to them. TCRdb re-called the 5' RACE reads with MiXCR, one entry per CDR3 protein. The repertoire holds under 150,000 distinct CDR3 sequences, with approximately 19% as singletons. This TCR was sampled from a human donor in good health.

The CDR3 protein is CASSSREKGEKLFF. The CDR3 DNA reads TGTGCCAGCAGCTCTAGGGAAAAAGGAGAAAAACTGTTTTTT. The chain employs TRBV7-9 and TRBJ1-4; D is ambiguous. From germline, CDR1 is SEHNR and CDR2 FQNEAQ (reference sequence). This CDR3 is built from 14 residues. V lost 4 bases, J lost 8 bases, and 14 bases lay in between.